The rows below give T cell receptor beta chains drawn from one sample of a study of blood T cell repertoires in COVID-19. TCRdb's copy holds only in-frame clones and misses some; the assay was immunoSEQ multiplex PCR. The sample yields around 170,000 clones, about 85% seen once. The sample was peripheral blood. These receptors all come from a man between 60 and 75 years old with acute or convalescent COVID-19. Both conserved end residues are part of each CDR3. D genes are given only for firm matches. Size tells how often a clone was seen (once, few, many) or the class of an expanded clone, and some rows leave it out.

D gene | J gene | clone size | V gene | CDR3 protein | CDR3 DNA
TRBD2 | TRBJ2-1 | - | TRBV5-1 | CASSLGSAGTMSYNEQFF | TGCGCCAGCAGCTTGGGGTCAGCGGGGACGATGTCCTACAATGAGCAGTTCTTC
- | TRBJ2-1 | once | TRBV5-6 | CASSPVRAPYNEQFF | TGTGCCAGCAGCCCGGTGAGAGCCCCCTACAATGAGCAGTTCTTC
TRBD1 | TRBJ2-3 | - | TRBV5-1 | CASSTDRSTDTQYF | TGCGCCAGCAGCACGGACAGGTCCACAGATACGCAGTATTTT
TRBD1 | TRBJ2-5 | - | TRBV11-2 | CASSSGTGYPDSRETQYF | TGTGCCAGCAGCTCCGGGACAGGGTATCCCGATTCGAGAGAGACCCAGTACTTC
- | TRBJ2-1 | - | TRBV4-1 | CASSQSLTGVDYNEQFF | TGCGCCAGCAGCCAATCCCTGACAGGTGTGGACTACAATGAGCAGTTCTTC
TRBD2 | TRBJ2-5 | - | TRBV5-4 | CASSPGLAGDTSSQTQYF | TGTGCCAGCAGCCCCGGACTAGCGGGGGACACCTCGTCTCAGACCCAGTACTTC
- | TRBJ2-3 | - | TRBV18 | CASSGGTDTQYF | TGTGCCAGCTCGGGGGGAACAGATACGCAGTATTTT
- | TRBJ2-7 | - | TRBV5-5 | CASSLTPTQQYF | TGTGCCAGCAGCTTGACTCCTACCCAGCAGTACTTC
- | TRBJ1-1 | - | TRBV5-1 | CASSLLTSSMNTEAFF | TGCGCCAGCAGCCTACTCACATCTAGCATGAACACTGAAGCTTTCTTT
TRBD2 | TRBJ2-1 | - | TRBV7-2 | CASSLPGTTFF | TGTGCCAGCAGCTTACCCGGGACTACATTCTTC
TRBD2 | TRBJ2-2 | - | TRBV5-1 | CARRTNSGRVGGELFF | TGCGCCAGACGAACCAATAGCGGGAGAGTGGGCGGGGAGCTGTTTTTT
- | TRBJ1-1 | - | TRBV9 | CASSSTGMGTEAFF | TGTGCCAGCAGCTCAACAGGGATGGGCACTGAAGCTTTCTTT
- | TRBJ2-4 | - | TRBV6-1 | CASSGTDSPIAKNIQYF | TGTGCCAGCAGTGGTACGGACAGTCCAATAGCCAAAAACATTCAGTACTTC
- | TRBJ2-7 | - | TRBV9 | CASSVDVLNEQYF | TGTGCCAGCAGCGTAGATGTACTCAACGAGCAGTACTTC
TRBD2 | TRBJ2-5 | - | TRBV28 | CASSSSRKLAETQYF | TGTGCCAGCAGTTCCTCAAGGAAACTAGCGGAGACCCAGTACTTC
TRBD2 | TRBJ2-2 | - | TRBV5-4 | CASSFPGLASELFF | TGTGCCAGCAGCTTTCCGGGACTAGCCTCGGAGCTGTTTTTT
- | TRBJ1-1 | - | TRBV5-1 | CASSFRGNTEAFF | TGCGCCAGCAGCTTCAGGGGGAACACTGAAGCTTTCTTT
- | TRBJ1-1 | - | TRBV9 | CASSVSGAGVNTEAFF | TGTGCCAGCAGCGTGAGCGGGGCAGGGGTAAACACTGAAGCTTTCTTT
TRBD2 | TRBJ2-3 | - | TRBV5-5 | CASSLGLAGTTDTQYF | TGTGCCAGCAGCTTAGGACTAGCGGGAACCACAGATACGCAGTATTTT
- | TRBJ2-2 | - | TRBV30 | CAWKGESFANTGELFF | TGTGCCTGGAAGGGGGAAAGTTTCGCGAACACCGGGGAGCTGTTTTTT
- | TRBJ2-5 | - | TRBV12-5 | CASGGLAIQETQYF | TGTGCTAGTGGGGGACTCGCGATCCAAGAGACCCAGTACTTC
TRBD1 | TRBJ2-5 | - | TRBV19 | CASSTMAATRGTGGGKTQYF | TGTGCCAGTAGTACCATGGCCGCTACCAGAGGGACAGGGGGCGGAAAGACCCAGTACTTC
- | TRBJ1-5 | - | TRBV30 | CAWGAGRHNQPQHF | TGTGCCTGGGGGGCCGGCCGCCACAATCAGCCCCAGCATTTT
- | TRBJ2-7 | - | TRBV19 | CASSIGGRSYEQYF | TGTGCCAGTAGTATTGGTGGCAGATCCTACGAGCAGTACTTC
TRBD1 | TRBJ1-2 | - | TRBV7-6 | CASSPRQGAGYGYTF | TGTGCCAGCAGCCCCCGACAGGGGGCGGGTTATGGCTACACCTTC
- | TRBJ2-3 | once | TRBV5-4 | CASSAVVAFTDTQYF | TGTGCCAGCAGCGCGGTTGTGGCGTTCACAGATACGCAGTATTTT
TRBD1 | TRBJ2-7 | few | TRBV9 | CASSVGTGATYEQYF | TGTGCCAGCAGCGTTGGGACAGGCGCTACCTACGAGCAGTACTTC
TRBD1 | TRBJ1-2 | - | TRBV5-5 | CASSLDRGHYGYTF | TGTGCCAGCAGCTTGGACAGGGGACACTATGGCTACACCTTC
- | TRBJ1-2 | once | TRBV9 | CASSPNPLGYGYTF | TGTGCCAGCAGTCCCAACCCCCTCGGCTATGGCTACACCTTC
TRBD1 | TRBJ1-3 | - | TRBV5-1 | CASSLDVMPDRVFF | TGCGCCAGCAGCTTGGATGTTATGCCGGACAGGGTCTTTTTT
TRBD1 | TRBJ2-3 | few | TRBV6-1 | CASSDRTGLDTQYF | TGTGCCAGCAGTGACCGGACAGGGTTGGATACGCAGTATTTT
TRBD1 | TRBJ2-5 | once | TRBV24-1 | CATSDTGTGDETQYF | TGTGCCACCAGTGATACCGGGACAGGGGACGAGACCCAGTACTTC
- | TRBJ2-3 | - | TRBV30 | CAWSVLSATLRGDTQYF | TGTGCCTGGAGTGTACTTTCAGCGACGTTAAGGGGAGATACGCAGTATTTT
- | TRBJ1-2 | - | TRBV5-1 | CASSSGGYYGYTF | TGCGCCAGCAGCTCAGGCGGGTACTATGGCTACACCTTC
TRBD2 | TRBJ2-1 | - | TRBV19 | CASSRTSGFYNEQFF | TGTGCCAGTAGCCGGACTAGCGGGTTTTACAATGAGCAGTTCTTC
TRBD1 | TRBJ1-2 | - | TRBV5-4 | CASSFVTGITNYGYTF | TGTGCCAGCAGCTTCGTGACAGGGATAACTAACTATGGCTACACCTTC
- | TRBJ2-4 | - | TRBV14 | CASSPRGLAKNIQYF | TGTGCCAGCAGCCCGAGAGGTTTAGCCAAAAACATTCAGTACTTC
- | TRBJ1-4 | - | TRBV21-1 | CASSKGDTFRGEKLFF | TGTGCCAGCAGCAAAGGGGACACGTTTCGGGGTGAAAAACTGTTTTTT
- | TRBJ1-2 | once | TRBV12-5 | CASGLGRGGYTF | TGTGCTAGTGGTTTGGGTCGGGGTGGCTACACCTTC
- | TRBJ2-1 | - | TRBV5-1 | CASSSDTEGEQFF | TGCGCCAGCAGCTCCGACACGGAGGGTGAGCAGTTCTTC
- | TRBJ1-1 | - | TRBV9 | CASSSQAAVTEAFF | TGTGCCAGCAGCTCCCAAGCAGCGGTCACTGAAGCTTTCTTT
TRBD1 | TRBJ2-3 | - | TRBV14 | CASSPSTGYTDTQYF | TGTGCCAGCAGCCCTTCGACAGGGTACACAGATACGCAGTATTTT
TRBD1 | TRBJ1-2 | - | TRBV6-1 | CASSEGTGQRGGYTF | TGTGCCAGCAGTGAAGGGACAGGGCAGAGGGGCGGCTACACCTTC
- | TRBJ2-2 | - | TRBV18 | CASSPRDTVTGELFF | TGTGCCAGCTCACCACGGGACACCGTCACCGGGGAGCTGTTTTTT
TRBD1 | TRBJ2-7 | - | TRBV28 | CASSPPRDSISYEQYF | TGTGCCAGCAGTCCCCCCCGGGACAGTATATCCTACGAGCAGTACTTC
- | TRBJ1-1 | - | TRBV14 | CASSQSTRTEAFF | TGTGCCAGCAGCCAAAGTACTCGGACTGAAGCTTTCTTT
- | TRBJ1-5 | - | TRBV24-1 | CATSDRGGQPQHF | TGTGCCACCAGTGACAGGGGCGGTCAGCCCCAGCATTTT
TRBD1 | TRBJ1-5 | - | TRBV2 | CASSTGDSNQPQHF | TGTGCCAGCAGTACAGGGGATAGCAATCAGCCCCAGCATTTT
TRBD1 | TRBJ1-6 | few | TRBV7-8 | CASSSGTVNSPLHF | TGTGCCAGCAGCTCCGGGACAGTCAATTCACCCCTCCACTTT
- | TRBJ1-2 | few | TRBV6-1 | CASSEGDINYGYTF | TGTGCCAGCAGTGAAGGCGACATTAACTATGGCTACACCTTC
TRBD1 | TRBJ2-7 | - | TRBV5-4 | CASTSWGQGAPEQYF | TGTGCCAGCACCTCGTGGGGACAGGGGGCCCCCGAGCAGTACTTC
- | TRBJ1-6 | - | TRBV7-9 | CASSPTGYNSPLHF | TGTGCCAGCAGCCCGACAGGTTATAATTCACCCCTCCACTTT
- | TRBJ1-5 | - | TRBV6-2/TRBV6-3 | CASSYPFSGNQPQHF | TGTGCCAGCAGTTACCCTTTTTCGGGCAATCAGCCCCAGCATTTT